Listed below are T cell receptor beta chains from one sample, sequenced in a study of shared clonotypes between healthy human individuals. Profiled with immunoSEQ multiplex PCR; TCRdb holds only in-frame clones, not every one. This sample has 1,100,000 or so clones, with around 78% found just once. Source material: memory CD4+ T cells from PBMCs. These receptor sequences come from a man in his late teens or twenties in good health. Some clones in this sample may be carry-over from other donors' samples. CDR3s include the opening cysteine and the closing phenylalanine or tryptophan. D genes are given only for firm matches.

D: NA; V: TRBV28; J: TRBJ1-1; CDR3: CASGAAPTGMNTEAFF
D: NA; V: TRBV28; J: TRBJ2-4; CDR3: CASKRYGVAKNIQYF
D: TRBD2; V: TRBV5-4; J: TRBJ2-3; CDR3: CASSLRTSATTDTQYF
D: TRBD2; V: TRBV18; J: TRBJ2-1; CDR3: CASSPRGLAVYNEQFF
D: TRBD2; V: TRBV5-1; J: TRBJ2-1; CDR3: CASSSLAEPYNEQFF
D: NA; V: TRBV9; J: TRBJ2-7; CDR3: CASSVGQDGAYEQYF
D: NA; V: TRBV4-1; J: TRBJ2-3; CDR3: CASSQQSSTDTQYF
D: NA; V: TRBV28; J: TRBJ2-3; CDR3: CASGNYLRTASSTDTQYF
D: NA; V: TRBV18; J: TRBJ2-7; CDR3: CASSPTQGYEQYF
D: NA; V: TRBV10-1; J: TRBJ1-4; CDR3: CASSESRDNEKLFF
D: TRBD2; V: TRBV13; J: TRBJ2-2; CDR3: CASTRMTSGRTGELFF
D: NA; V: TRBV6-1; J: TRBJ1-1; CDR3: CASSPLRGTEAFF